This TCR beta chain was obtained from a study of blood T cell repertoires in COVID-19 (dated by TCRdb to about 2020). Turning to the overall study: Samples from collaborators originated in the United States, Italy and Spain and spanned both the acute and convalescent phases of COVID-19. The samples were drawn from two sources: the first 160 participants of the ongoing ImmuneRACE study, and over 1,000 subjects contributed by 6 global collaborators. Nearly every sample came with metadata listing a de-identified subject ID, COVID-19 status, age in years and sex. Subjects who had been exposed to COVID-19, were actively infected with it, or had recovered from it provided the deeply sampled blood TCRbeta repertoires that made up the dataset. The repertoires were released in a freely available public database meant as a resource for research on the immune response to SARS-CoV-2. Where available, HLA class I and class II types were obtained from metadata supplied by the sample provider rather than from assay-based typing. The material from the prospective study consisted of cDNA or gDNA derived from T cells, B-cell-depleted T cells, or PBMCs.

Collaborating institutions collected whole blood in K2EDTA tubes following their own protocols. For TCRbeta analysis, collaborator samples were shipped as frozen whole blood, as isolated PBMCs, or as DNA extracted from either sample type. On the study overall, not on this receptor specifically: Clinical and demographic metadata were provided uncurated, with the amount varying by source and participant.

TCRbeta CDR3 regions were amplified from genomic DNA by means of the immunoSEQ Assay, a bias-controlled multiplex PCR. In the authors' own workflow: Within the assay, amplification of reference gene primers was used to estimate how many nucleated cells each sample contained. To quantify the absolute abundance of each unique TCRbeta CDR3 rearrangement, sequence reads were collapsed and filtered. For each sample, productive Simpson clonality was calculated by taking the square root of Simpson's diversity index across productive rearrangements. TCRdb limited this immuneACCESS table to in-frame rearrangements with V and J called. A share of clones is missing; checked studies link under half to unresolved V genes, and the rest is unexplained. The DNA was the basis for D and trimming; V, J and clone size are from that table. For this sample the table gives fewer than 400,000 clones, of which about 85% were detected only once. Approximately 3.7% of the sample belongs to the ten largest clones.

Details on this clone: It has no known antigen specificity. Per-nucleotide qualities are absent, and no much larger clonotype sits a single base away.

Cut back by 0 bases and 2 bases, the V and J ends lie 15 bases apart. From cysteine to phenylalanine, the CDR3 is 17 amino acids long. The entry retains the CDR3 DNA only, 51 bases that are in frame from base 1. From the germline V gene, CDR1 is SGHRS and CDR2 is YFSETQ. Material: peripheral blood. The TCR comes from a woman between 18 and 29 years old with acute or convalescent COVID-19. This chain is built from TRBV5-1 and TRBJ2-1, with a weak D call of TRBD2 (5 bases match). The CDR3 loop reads CASSLAGRRYTYNEQFF. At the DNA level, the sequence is TGCGCCAGCAGCTTGGCCGGCCGGAGGTACACCTACAATGAGCAGTTCTTC.